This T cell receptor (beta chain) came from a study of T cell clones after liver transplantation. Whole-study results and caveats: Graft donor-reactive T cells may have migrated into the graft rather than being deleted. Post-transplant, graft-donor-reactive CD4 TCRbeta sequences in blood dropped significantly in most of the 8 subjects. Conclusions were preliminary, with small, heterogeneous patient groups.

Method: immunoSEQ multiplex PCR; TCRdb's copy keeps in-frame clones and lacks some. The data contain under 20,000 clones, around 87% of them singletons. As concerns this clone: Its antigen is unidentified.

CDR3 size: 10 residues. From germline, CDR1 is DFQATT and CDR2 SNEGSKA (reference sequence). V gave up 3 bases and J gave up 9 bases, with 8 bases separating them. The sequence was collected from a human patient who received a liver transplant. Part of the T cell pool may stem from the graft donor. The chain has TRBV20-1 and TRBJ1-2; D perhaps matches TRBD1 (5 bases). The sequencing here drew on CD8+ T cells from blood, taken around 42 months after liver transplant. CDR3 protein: CSASRASYTF. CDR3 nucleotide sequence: TGCAGTGCTAGCAGGGCTAGCTACACCTTC.